This T cell receptor (beta chain) is drawn from a study of blood T cells in healthy people across ages. Overall study findings and caveats: Compared with aged donors, long-lived donors showed fewer expanded clones, suggesting selection.

This clonotype has just one count. The antigen remains unidentified. Combining a sample-barcoded 5' primer with a J-beta primer mix, a second PCR ran for roughly 7 to 11 cycles. Tagging of each cDNA molecule was performed by a template-switch adaptor with 12 random nucleotides. TCRdb re-called the 5' RACE reads with MiXCR, one entry per CDR3 protein. The top ten clones hold 23% of a sample with roughly 1.9 million distinct CDR3 sequences, around 42% of them seen once. The CDR3 loop spans 17 amino acids. The ends lost 0 bases at V and 2 bases at J; junction bases unmatched: 4. Germline V CDR1 and CDR2: MGHDK, SYGVNS.

The specimen sequenced was blood. This receptor was identified in a human donor in good health. This chain connects TRBV25-1 to TRBJ2-3, with TRBD2 identical over 11 bases. The CDR3 protein is CASSEYRLAGNTDTQYF. The CDR3 nucleotides read TGTGCCAGCAGTGAATATAGACTAGCGGGGAACACAGATACGCAGTATTTT.